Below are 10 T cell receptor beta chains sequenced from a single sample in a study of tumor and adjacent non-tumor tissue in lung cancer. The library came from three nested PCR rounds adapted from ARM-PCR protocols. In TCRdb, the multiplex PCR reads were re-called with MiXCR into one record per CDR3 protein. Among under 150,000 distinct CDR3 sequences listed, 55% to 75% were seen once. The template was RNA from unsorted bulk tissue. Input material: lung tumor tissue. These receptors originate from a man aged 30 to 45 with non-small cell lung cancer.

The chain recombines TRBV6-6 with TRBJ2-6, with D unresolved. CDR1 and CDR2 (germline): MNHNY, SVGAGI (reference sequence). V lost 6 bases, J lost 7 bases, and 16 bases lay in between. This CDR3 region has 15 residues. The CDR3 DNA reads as TGTGCCAGCAGGGGAACTGGATCTTGTGCCAACGTCCTGACTTTC. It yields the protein CASRGTGSCANVLTF.

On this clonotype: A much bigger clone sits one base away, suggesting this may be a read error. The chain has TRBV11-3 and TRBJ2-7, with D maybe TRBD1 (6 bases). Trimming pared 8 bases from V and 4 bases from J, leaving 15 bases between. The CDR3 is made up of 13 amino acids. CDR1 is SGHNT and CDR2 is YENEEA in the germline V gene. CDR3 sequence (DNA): TGTGCCAGCGGCTCAAGGGGGTCGTACGAGCAGTACTTC. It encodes CASGSRGSYEQYF. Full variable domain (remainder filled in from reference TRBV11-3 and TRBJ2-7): EAGVVQSPRYKIIEKKQPVAFWCNPISGHNTLYWYLQNLGQGPELLIRYENEEAVDDSQLPKDRFSAERLKGVDSTLKIQPAELGDSAVYLCASGSRGSYEQYFGPGTRLTVT.

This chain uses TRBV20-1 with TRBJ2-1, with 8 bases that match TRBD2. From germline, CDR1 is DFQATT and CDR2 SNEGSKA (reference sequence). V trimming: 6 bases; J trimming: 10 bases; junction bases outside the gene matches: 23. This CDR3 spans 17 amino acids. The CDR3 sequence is CSAIGSGRSDGFKEQFF. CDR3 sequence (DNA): TGCAGTGCCATAGGGAGCGGGAGATCAGATGGGTTCAAAGAGCAGTTCTTC.

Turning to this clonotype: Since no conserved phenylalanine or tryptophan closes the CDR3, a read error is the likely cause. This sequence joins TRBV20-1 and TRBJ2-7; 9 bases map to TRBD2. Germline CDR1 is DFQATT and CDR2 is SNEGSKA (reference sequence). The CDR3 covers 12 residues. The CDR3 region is CSGLAGPYEQYS. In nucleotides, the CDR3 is TGCAGCGGGCTAGCGGGACCCTACGAACAGTACTCC.

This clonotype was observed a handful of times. CDR3 sequence reads: CASSFDGLSNQPQHF. DNA of the CDR3: TGCGCCAGCAGCTTTGACGGGTTGAGCAATCAGCCCCAGCATTTT. This chain uses TRBV5-1 with TRBJ1-5; D unresolved. The CDR3 is 15 residues long. V lost 2 bases and J lost 1, with 10 bases in between. The germline V gene encodes CDR1 SGHRS and CDR2 YFSETQ.

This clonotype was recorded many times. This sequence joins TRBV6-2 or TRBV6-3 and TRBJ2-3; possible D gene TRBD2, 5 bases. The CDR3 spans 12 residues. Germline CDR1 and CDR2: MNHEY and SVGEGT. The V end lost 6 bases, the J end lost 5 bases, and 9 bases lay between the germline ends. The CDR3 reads CASSPTKDTQYF. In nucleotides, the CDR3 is TGTGCCAGCAGCCCGACTAAAGATACGCAGTATTTT.

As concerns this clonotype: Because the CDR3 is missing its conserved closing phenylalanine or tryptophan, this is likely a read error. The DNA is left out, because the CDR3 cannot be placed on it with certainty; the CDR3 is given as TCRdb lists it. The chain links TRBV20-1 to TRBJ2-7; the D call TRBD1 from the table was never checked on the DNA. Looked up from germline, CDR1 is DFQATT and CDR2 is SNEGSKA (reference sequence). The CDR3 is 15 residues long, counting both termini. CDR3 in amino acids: CSASAPTGSTYEQHL.

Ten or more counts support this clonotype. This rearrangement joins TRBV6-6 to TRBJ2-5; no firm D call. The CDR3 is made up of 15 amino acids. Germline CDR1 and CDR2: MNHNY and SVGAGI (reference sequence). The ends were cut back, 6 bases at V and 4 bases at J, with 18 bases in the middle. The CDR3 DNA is TGTGCCAGCAGCCCAGAATGGGCTGACACAGAGACCCAGTACTTC. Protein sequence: CASSPEWADTETQYF.

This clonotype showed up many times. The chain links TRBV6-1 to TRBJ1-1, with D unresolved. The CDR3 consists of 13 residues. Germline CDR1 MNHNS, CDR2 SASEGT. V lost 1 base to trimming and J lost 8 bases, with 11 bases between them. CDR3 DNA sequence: TGTGCCAGCAGTGAAGGCTGGCAGGAGGAAGCTTTCTTT. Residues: CASSEGWQEEAFF.

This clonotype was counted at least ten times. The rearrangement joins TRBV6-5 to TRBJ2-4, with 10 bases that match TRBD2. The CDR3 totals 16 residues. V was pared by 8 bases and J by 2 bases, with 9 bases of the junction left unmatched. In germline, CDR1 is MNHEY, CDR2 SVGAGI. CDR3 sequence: CASSPGLAITKNIQYF. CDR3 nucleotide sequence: TGTGCCAGCTCCCCGGGACTAGCGATAACCAAAAACATTCAGTACTTC.